The T cell receptor (beta chain) described here comes from a study of Graves' ophthalmopathy and Graves' hyperthyroidism. Overall study context: The authors collected peripheral blood at initial diagnosis, before any treatment.

In its sample, this clonotype was seen a few times. Its antigen remains unidentified. Germline CDR1 reads SGDLS; CDR2 reads YYNGEE. Trimming cost V 3 bases and J 7 bases; bases outside gene matches: 10. CDR3 size: 15 residues. Patients with other autoimmune diseases, uncontrolled infections, pregnancy or lactation were excluded. Patients were diagnosed from clinical symptoms, serum thyroxine, TRAb, thyroid ultrasound and orbital computed tomography. The authors amplified TCR beta CDR3 regions from RNA transcripts. Second-round multiplex PCR came after a first-round RT-PCR that employed HTBI primers. Using its own MiXCR run on the multiplex PCR reads, TCRdb lists one record per CDR3 protein. The table has around 670,000 distinct CDR3 sequences, roughly 41% seen once. Broader study findings: Detection in blood was also observed for most expanded thyroid clonotypes above 0.001 frequency.

The chain employs TRBV9 and TRBJ2-7; 10 positions agree with TRBD2. The sequence derives from an adult man with Graves' ophthalmopathy. Material for sequencing was peripheral blood. As DNA, the CDR3 is TGTGCCAGCAGCGCCGGGGGGACTAGCGTGGGTGAGCAGTACTTC. Translation gives CASSAGGTSVGEQYF.